The present T cell receptor beta chain was sequenced within a study of blood T cell repertoires in COVID-19. Study background: T cells, B-cell-depleted T cells, or PBMCs provided the cDNA or gDNA that served as material.

Between the trimmed V and J ends, which lost 5 bases and 9 bases, there was a span of 13 bases. CDR3 length: 12 residues. Germline V CDR1 and CDR2: SGHTA, FQGNSA. Cohort 3 recovery required two negative PCRs, clearance, or symptom resolution. Some clones are missing from TCRdb's copy, which holds only in-frame ones; the method was immunoSEQ multiplex PCR. The data hold approximately 320,000 clones, with about 87% observed a single time. The V and J genes are TRBV7-2 and TRBJ2-5; no definite D call. This clonotype originated in a woman in her late teens or twenties who had recovered from COVID-19. Sequenced material: PBMCs or T cells enriched from blood (not recorded which). The CDR3 DNA sequence: TGTGCCAGCAGCCTCAATATCGGTGCCCAGTACTTC. Translating it yields CASSLNIGAQYF. The full variable domain, rest sourced from reference TRBV7-2 and TRBJ2-5, is GAGVSQSPSNKVTEKGKDVELRCDPISGHTALYWYRQSLGQGLEFLIYFQGNSAPDKSGLPSDRFSAERTGGSVSTLTIQRTQQEDSAVYLCASSLNIGAQYFGPGTRLLVL.